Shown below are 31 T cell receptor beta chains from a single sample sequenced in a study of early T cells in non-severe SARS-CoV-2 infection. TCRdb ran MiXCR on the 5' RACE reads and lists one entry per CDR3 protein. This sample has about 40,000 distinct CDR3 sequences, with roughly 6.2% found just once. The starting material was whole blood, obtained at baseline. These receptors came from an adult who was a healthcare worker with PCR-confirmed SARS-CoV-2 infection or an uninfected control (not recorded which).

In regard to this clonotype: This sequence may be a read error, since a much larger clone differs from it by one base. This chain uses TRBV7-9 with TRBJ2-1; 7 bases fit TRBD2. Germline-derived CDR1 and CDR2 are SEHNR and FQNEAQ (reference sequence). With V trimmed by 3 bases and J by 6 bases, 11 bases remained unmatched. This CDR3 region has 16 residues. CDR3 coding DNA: TGTGCCAGCAGCTTCGGTCCCCAGCGGGGTCTCAATGAGCAGTTCTTC. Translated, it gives CASSFGPQRGLNEQFF.

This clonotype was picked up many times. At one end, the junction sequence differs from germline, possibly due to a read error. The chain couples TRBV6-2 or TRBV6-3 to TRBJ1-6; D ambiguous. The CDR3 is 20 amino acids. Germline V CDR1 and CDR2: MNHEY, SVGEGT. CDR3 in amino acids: CASSYFSATRTGVYNSPLHF. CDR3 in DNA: TGTGCCAGCAGTTACTTCAGTGCCACCCGGACTGGGGTCTATAATTCACCCCTCCATTTT.

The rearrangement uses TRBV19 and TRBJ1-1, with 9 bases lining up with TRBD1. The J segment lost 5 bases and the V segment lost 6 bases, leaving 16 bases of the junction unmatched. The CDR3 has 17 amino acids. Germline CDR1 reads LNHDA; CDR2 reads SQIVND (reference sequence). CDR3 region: CASRYTKTGGAGTEAFF. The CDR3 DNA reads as TGTGCCAGTAGATATACAAAAACAGGGGGCGCAGGGACTGAAGCTTTCTTT.

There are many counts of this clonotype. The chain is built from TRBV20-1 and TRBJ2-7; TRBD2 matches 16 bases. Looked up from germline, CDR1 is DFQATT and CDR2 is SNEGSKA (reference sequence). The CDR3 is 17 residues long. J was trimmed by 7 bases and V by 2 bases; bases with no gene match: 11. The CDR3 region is CSARPGTSGGASGEQYF. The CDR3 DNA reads TGCAGTGCTAGACCAGGGACTAGCGGGGGGGCCTCCGGGGAGCAGTACTTC.

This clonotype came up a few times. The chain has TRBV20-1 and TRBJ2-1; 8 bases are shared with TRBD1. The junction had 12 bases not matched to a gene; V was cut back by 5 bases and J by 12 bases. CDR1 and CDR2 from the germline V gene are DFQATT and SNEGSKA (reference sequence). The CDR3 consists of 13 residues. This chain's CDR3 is CSAASTGVIGQFF. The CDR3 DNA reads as TGCAGTGCTGCGTCGACAGGGGTGATCGGGCAGTTCTTC.

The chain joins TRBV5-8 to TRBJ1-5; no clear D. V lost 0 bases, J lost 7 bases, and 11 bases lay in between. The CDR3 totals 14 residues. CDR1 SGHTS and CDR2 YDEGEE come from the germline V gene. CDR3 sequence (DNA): TGTGCCAGCAGCTTGGCGAGGACGACCCAGCCCCAGCATTTT. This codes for CASSLARTTQPQHF. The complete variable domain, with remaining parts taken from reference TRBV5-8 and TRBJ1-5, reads EAGVTQSPTHLIKTRGQQATLRCSPISGHTSVYWYQQALGLGLQFLLWYDEGEERNRGNFPPRFSGRQFPNYSSELNVNALELEDSALYLCASSLARTTQPQHFGDGTRLSIL.

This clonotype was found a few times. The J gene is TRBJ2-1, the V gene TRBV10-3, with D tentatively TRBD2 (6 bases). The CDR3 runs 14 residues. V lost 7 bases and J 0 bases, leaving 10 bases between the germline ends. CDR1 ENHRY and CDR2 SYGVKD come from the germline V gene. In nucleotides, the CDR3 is TGTGCCATCAAGGCGGGGCCCTCCTACAATGAGCAGTTCTTC. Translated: CAIKAGPSYNEQFF.

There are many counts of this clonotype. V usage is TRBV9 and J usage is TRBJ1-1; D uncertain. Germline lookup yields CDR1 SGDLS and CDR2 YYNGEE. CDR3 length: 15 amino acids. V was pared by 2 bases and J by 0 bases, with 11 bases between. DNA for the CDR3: TGTGCCAGCAGCGTTTATTCCGATATGAACACTGAAGCTTTCTTT. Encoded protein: CASSVYSDMNTEAFF.

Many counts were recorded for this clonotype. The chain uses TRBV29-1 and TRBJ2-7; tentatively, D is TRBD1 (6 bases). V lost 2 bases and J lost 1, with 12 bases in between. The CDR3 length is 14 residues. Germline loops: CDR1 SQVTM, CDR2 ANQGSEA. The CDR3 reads CSVESRTESYEQYF. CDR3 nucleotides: TGCAGCGTTGAAAGTAGGACAGAATCCTACGAGCAGTACTTC.

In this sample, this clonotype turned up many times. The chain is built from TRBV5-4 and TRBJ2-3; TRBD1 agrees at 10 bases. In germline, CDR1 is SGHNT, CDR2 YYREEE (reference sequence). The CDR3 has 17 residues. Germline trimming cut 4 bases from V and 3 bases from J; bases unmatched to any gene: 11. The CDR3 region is CASSLPGQGRTTDTQYF. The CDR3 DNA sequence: TGTGCCAGCAGCCTTCCGGGACAGGGGCGGACTACAGATACGCAGTATTTT.

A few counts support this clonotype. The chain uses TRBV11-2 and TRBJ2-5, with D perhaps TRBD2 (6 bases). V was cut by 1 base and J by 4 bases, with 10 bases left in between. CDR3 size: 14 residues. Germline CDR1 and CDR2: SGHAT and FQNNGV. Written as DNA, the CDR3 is TGTGCCAGCAGCTTAGCTCCTAGCGTAGAGACCCAGTACTTC. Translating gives CASSLAPSVETQYF.

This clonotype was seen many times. CDR3 DNA sequence: TGTGCCAGCAGTTCCACAGGGGGCGCCGGAAACACCATATATTTT. This codes for CASSSTGGAGNTIYF. The V gene is TRBV28, the J gene TRBJ1-3, with TRBD1 matching over 9 bases. Germline trimming cut 4 bases from V and 4 bases from J; bases unmatched to any gene: 5. The CDR3 is 15 residues long. The germline CDR1 and CDR2 sequences are MDHEN and SYDVKM.

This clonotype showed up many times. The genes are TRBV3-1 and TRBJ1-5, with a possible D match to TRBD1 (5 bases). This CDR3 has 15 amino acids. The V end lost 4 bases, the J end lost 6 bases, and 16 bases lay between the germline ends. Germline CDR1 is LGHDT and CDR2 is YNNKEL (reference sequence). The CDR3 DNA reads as TGTGCCAGCAGCCCTGGGGACGGTAGAGGTCAGCCCCAGCATTTT. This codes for CASSPGDGRGQPQHF.

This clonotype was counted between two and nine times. In DNA, the CDR3 is TGTGCCAGCACCACAGGGAACCCAGCTAACTATGGCTACACCTTC. Translation: CASTTGNPANYGYTF. The J gene is TRBJ1-2, the V gene TRBV6-2 or TRBV6-3; possible D gene TRBD1, 6 bases. The CDR3 length is 15 residues. Germline V gene data show CDR1 as MNHEY and CDR2 as SVGEGT. Trimming shortened V by 7 bases and J by 0 bases, and 15 bases separated the two germline ends.

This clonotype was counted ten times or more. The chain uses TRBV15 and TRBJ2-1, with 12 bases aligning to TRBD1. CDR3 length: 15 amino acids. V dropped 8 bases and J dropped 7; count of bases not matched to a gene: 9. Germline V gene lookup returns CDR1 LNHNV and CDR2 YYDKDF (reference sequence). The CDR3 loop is CATAPGTGGRNEQFF. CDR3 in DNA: TGTGCCACCGCACCCGGGACAGGGGGCAGGAATGAGCAGTTCTTC. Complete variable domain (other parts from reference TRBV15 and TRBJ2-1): DAMVIQNPRYQVTQFGKPVTLSCSQTLNHNVMYWYQQKSSQAPKLLFHYYDKDFNNEADTPDNFQSRRPNTSFCFLDIRSPGLGDTAMYLCATAPGTGGRNEQFFGPGTRLTVL.

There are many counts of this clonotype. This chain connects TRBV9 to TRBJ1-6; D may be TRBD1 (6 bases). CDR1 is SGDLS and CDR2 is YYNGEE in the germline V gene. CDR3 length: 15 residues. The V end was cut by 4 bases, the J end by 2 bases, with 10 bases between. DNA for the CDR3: TGTGCCAGCAGCTCCCCAGGGGCCTATAATTCACCCCTCCACTTT. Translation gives CASSSPGAYNSPLHF.

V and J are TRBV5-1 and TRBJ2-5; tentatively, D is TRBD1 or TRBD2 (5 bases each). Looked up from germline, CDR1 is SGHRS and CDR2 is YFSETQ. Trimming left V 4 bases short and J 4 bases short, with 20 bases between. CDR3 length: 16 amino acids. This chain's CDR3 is CASSPGDLPGPETQYF. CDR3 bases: TGCGCCAGCAGCCCTGGGGACCTTCCGGGCCCAGAGACCCAGTACTTC.

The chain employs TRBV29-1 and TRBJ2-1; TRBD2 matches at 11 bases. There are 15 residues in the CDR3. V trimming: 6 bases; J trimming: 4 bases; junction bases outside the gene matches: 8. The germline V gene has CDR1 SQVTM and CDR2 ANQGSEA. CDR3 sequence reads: CSVPNSGGAYNEQFF. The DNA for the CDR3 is TGCAGCGTACCGAATAGCGGGGGGGCATACAATGAGCAGTTCTTC.

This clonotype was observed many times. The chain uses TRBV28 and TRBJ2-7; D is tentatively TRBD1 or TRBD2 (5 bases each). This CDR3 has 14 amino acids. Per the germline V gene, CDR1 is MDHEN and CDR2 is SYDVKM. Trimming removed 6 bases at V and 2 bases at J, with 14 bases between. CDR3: CASSTGAGPYEQYF. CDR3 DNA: TGTGCCAGCAGCACCGGGGCAGGGCCCTACGAGCAGTACTTC.

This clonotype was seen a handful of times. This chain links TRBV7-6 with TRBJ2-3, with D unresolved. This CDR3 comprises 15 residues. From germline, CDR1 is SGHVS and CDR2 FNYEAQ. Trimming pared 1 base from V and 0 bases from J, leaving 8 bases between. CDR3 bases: TGTGCCAGCAGCTTAGGTCTCCCTAGCACAGATACGCAGTATTTT. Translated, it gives CASSLGLPSTDTQYF. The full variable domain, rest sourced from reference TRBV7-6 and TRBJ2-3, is GAGVSQSPRYKVTKRGQDVALRCDPISGHVSLYWYRQALGQGPEFLTYFNYEAQQDKSGLPNDRFSAERPEGSISTLTIQRTEQRDSAMYRCASSLGLPSTDTQYFGPGTRLTVL.

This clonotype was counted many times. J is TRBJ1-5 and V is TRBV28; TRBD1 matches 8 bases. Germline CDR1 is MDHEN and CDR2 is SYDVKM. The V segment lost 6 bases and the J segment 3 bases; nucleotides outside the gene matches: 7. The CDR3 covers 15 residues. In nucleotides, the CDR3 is TGTGCCAGCAGGGGTGGGACAGGTAACAATCAGCCCCAGCATTTT. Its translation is CASRGGTGNNQPQHF. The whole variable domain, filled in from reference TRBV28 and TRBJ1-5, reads DVKVTQSSRYLVKRTGEKVFLECVQDMDHENMFWYRQDPGLGLRLIYFSYDVKMKEKGDIPEGYSVSREKKERFSLILESASTNQTSMYLCASRGGTGNNQPQHFGDGTRLSIL.

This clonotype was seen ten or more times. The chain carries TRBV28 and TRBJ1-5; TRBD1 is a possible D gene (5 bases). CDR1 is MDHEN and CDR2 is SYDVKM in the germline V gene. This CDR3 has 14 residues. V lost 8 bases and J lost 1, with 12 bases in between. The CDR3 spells CASGWGGSNQPQHF. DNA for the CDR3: TGTGCCAGCGGATGGGGGGGAAGCAATCAGCCCCAGCATTTT. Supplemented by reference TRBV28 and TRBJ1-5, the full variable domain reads DVKVTQSSRYLVKRTGEKVFLECVQDMDHENMFWYRQDPGLGLRLIYFSYDVKMKEKGDIPEGYSVSREKKERFSLILESASTNQTSMYLCASGWGGSNQPQHFGDGTRLSIL.

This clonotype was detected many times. The CDR3 nucleotides are TGTGCCAGCAGCAGGACAGGCGGCAATGAGCAGTTCTTC. It translates to CASSRTGGNEQFF. J is TRBJ2-1 and V is TRBV11-2, with TRBD1 matching 7 bases. This CDR3 contains 13 residues. Germline trimming cut 5 bases from V and 6 bases from J; bases unmatched to any gene: 4. The germline gives CDR1 SGHAT, CDR2 FQNNGV. Drawing the rest from reference TRBV11-2 and TRBJ2-1, the complete variable domain is EAGVAQSPRYKIIEKRQSVAFWCNPISGHATLYWYQQILGQGPKLLIQFQNNGVVDDSQLPKDRFSAERLKGVDSTLKIQPAKLEDSAVYLCASSRTGGNEQFFGPGTRLTVL.

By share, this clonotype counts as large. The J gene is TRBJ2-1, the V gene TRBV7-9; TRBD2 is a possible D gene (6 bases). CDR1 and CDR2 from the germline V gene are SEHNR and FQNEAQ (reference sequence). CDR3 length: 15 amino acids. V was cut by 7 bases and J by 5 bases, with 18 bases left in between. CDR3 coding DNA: TGTGCCAGCAACACCCGGGACTGGGGGGACAATGAGCAGTTCTTC. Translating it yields CASNTRDWGDNEQFF.

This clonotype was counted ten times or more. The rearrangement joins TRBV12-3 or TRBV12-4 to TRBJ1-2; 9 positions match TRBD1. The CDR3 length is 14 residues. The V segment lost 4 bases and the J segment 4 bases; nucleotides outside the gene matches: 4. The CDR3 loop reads CASSWTGEVYGYTF. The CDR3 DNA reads TGTGCCAGCAGTTGGACAGGGGAAGTCTATGGCTACACCTTC.

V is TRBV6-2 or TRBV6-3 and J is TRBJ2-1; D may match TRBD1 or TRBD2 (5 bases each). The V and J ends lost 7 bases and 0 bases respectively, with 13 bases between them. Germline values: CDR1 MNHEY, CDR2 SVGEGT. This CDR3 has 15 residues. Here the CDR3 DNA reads TGTGCCAGCAAGAAGCGGACACTCTCCTACAATGAGCAGTTCTTC. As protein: CASKKRTLSYNEQFF.

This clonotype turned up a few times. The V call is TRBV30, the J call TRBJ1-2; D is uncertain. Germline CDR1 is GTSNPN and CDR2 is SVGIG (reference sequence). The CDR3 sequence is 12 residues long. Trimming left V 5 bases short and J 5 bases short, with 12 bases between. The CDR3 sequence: CAWRAGRYGYTF. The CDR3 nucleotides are TGTGCCTGGCGGGCAGGCCGATATGGCTACACCTTC.

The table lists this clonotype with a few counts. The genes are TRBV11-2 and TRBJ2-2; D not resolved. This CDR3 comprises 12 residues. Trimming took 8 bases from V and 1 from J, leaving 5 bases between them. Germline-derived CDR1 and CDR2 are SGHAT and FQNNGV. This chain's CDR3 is CASGWNTGELFF. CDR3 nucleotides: TGTGCCAGCGGGTGGAACACCGGGGAGCTGTTTTTT.

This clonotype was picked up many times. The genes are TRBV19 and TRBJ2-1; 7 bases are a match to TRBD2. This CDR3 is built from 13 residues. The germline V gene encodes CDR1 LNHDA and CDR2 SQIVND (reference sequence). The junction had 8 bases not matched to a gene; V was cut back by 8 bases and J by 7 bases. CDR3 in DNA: TGTGCCAGTCGGGGAGGGGCGCGTAATGAGCAGTTCTTC. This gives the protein CASRGGARNEQFF.

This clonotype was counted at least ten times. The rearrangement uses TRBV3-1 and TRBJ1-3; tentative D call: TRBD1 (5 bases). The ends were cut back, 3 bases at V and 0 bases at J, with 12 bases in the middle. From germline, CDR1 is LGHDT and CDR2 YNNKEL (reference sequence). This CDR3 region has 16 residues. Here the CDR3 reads CASSHAGRNSGNTIYF. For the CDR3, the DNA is TGTGCCAGCAGCCACGCGGGACGGAACTCTGGAAACACCATATATTTT.

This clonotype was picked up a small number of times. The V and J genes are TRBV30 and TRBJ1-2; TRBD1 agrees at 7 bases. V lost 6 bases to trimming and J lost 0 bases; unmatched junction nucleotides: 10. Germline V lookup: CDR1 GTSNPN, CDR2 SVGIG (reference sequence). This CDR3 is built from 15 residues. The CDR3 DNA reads TGTGCCTGTCCGGGACAGACCCATACTAACTATGGCTACACCTTC. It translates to CACPGQTHTNYGYTF. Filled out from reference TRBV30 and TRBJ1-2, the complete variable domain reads SQTIHQWPATLVQPVGSPLSLECTVEGTSNPNLYWYRQAAGRGLQLLFYSVGIGQISSEVPQNLSASRPQDRQFILSSKKLLLSDSGFYLCACPGQTHTNYGYTFGSGTRLTVV.